Presented here are 20 T cell receptor beta chains from one specimen sequenced in a study of OX40 agonist ivuxolimab in advanced cancers. The data were produced by immunoSEQ multiplex PCR, yet TCRdb's version contains in-frame clones alone and is incomplete. The data show more than 60,000 clones, with around 81% seen just once and almost 4.5% held by the top ten. Sequencing was performed on CD4+ or CD8+ T cells sorted from blood, taken in a trial of the OX40 agonist ivuxolimab. The source is an adult with an advanced solid tumor such as melanoma, head and neck, liver or kidney cancer.

The genes are TRBV19 and TRBJ2-3, with 8 bases aligning to TRBD1. The V gene end was trimmed by 6 bases and the J gene end by 2 bases; junction bases not matched to a gene: 4. Germline CDR1 is LNHDA and CDR2 is SQIVND (reference sequence). The CDR3 runs to 14 residues. The CDR3 DNA reads as TGTGCCAGTAGGGGACAGGAGAACACAGATACGCAGTATTTT. It specifies CASRGQENTDTQYF.

A few counts support this clone. The genes are TRBV7-6 and TRBJ1-3; D possibly corresponds to TRBD1 (6 bases). Germline V lookup: CDR1 SGHVS, CDR2 FNYEAQ. This CDR3 region has 13 residues. Deletions cut 5 bases from V and 2 bases from J, with 7 bases between. The CDR3: CASSQGTGNTIYF. DNA for the CDR3: TGTGCCAGCAGCCAGGGGACTGGAAACACCATATATTTT.

The chain joins TRBV19 to TRBJ2-7, with 8 bases fitting TRBD1. From germline, CDR1 is LNHDA and CDR2 SQIVND (reference sequence). V gave up 6 bases and J gave up 0 bases; unmatched junction bases: 7. The CDR3 extends over 15 amino acids. DNA of the CDR3: TGTGCCAGTAGAAGACAGGGGCCGAGCTCCTACGAGCAGTACTTC. Its translation is CASRRQGPSSYEQYF. The entire variable domain, with the rest obtained from reference TRBV19 and TRBJ2-7, is as follows: DGGITQSPKYLFRKEGQNVTLSCEQNLNHDAMYWYRQDPGQGLRLIYYSQIVNDFQKGDIAEGYSVSREKKESFPLTVTSAQKNPTAFYLCASRRQGPSSYEQYFGPGTRLTVT.

Note on this clone: The sample contains more than one DNA sequence encoding this CDR3. V usage is TRBV19 and J usage is TRBJ2-1; TRBD1 matches 8 bases. This CDR3 comprises 15 residues. CDR1 and CDR2 from the germline V gene are LNHDA and SQIVND (reference sequence). The junction had 1 base not matched to a gene; V was cut back by 0 bases and J by 3 bases. CDR3 region: CASSIDRGLYNEQFF. Here the CDR3 DNA reads TGTGCCAGTAGTATAGACAGGGGGCTCTACAATGAGCAGTTCTTC.

The rearrangement uses TRBV18 and TRBJ2-1; 8 bases line up with TRBD2. In germline, CDR1 is KGHSH, CDR2 LQKENI. V was clipped by 1 base and J by 4 bases; unmatched bases: 12. This CDR3 has 18 amino acids. CDR3 loop: CASSPLSGVAGTYNEQFF. CDR3 bases: TGTGCCAGCTCACCACTCTCCGGGGTAGCGGGGACTTACAATGAGCAGTTCTTC. Filled out from reference TRBV18 and TRBJ2-1, the complete variable domain reads NAGVMQNPRHLVRRRGQEARLRCSPMKGHSHVYWYRQLPEEGLKFMVYLQKENIIDESGMPKERFSAEFPKEGPSILRIQQVVRGDSAAYFCASSPLSGVAGTYNEQFFGPGTRLTVL.

The V call is TRBV2, the J call TRBJ2-2; possibly TRBD2 for D (5 bases). V lost 8 bases, J lost 5 bases, and 18 bases lay in between. The CDR3 contains 15 residues. CDR1 and CDR2 from the germline V gene are SNHLY and FYNNEI. CDR3 coding DNA: TGTGCCAGCGGACTTGTGGCAGCCTCGACCGGGGAGCTGTTTTTT. It specifies CASGLVAASTGELFF. Full variable domain (remainder filled in from reference TRBV2 and TRBJ2-2): EPEVTQTPSHQVTQMGQEVILRCVPISNHLYFYWYRQILGQKVEFLVSFYNNEISEKSEIFDDQFSVERPDGSNFTLKIRSTKLEDSAMYFCASGLVAASTGELFFGEGSRLTVL.

The rearrangement uses TRBV19 and TRBJ2-7; a weak D match, TRBD1 (6 bases). This CDR3 spans 15 amino acids. Trimming cost V 4 bases and J 1 base, with 14 bases left between them. CDR1 and CDR2 (germline): LNHDA, SQIVND (reference sequence). CDR3 loop: CASSKNREGSYEQYF. CDR3 DNA: TGTGCCAGTAGTAAAAACAGGGAAGGGTCCTACGAGCAGTACTTC.

This clone was counted once. V usage is TRBV5-8 and J usage is TRBJ2-3; 8 nucleotides agree with TRBD2. The CDR3 is 16 residues long. J was trimmed by 4 bases and V by 6 bases; bases with no gene match: 13. Germline CDR1 SGHTS, CDR2 YDEGEE. The CDR3 loop is CASKSGVAGFPDTQYF. CDR3 sequence (DNA): TGTGCCAGCAAATCGGGGGTAGCGGGGTTCCCAGATACGCAGTATTTT.

This sequence joins TRBV9 and TRBJ2-3; the D is unclear. This CDR3 spans 13 amino acids. The V end was cut by 0 bases, the J end by 2 bases, with 4 bases between. Per the germline V gene, CDR1 is SGDLS and CDR2 is YYNGEE. The chain's CDR3 is CASSVVHTDTQYF. CDR3 in DNA: TGTGCCAGCAGCGTAGTACACACAGATACGCAGTATTTT.

This chain uses TRBV2 with TRBJ2-2, with D tentatively TRBD1 (6 bases). V was pared by 6 bases and J by 0 bases, with 11 bases between. Germline CDR1 and CDR2: SNHLY and FYNNEI. The CDR3 length is 15 residues. This CDR3 is CASRMDSANTGELFF. The DNA for the CDR3 is TGTGCCAGCAGAATGGACAGCGCGAACACCGGGGAGCTGTTTTTT. The full variable domain, rest sourced from reference TRBV2 and TRBJ2-2, is EPEVTQTPSHQVTQMGQEVILRCVPISNHLYFYWYRQILGQKVEFLVSFYNNEISEKSEIFDDQFSVERPDGSNFTLKIRSTKLEDSAMYFCASRMDSANTGELFFGEGSRLTVL.

This clone was observed a handful of times. The chain couples TRBV7-2 to TRBJ2-1; 7 nucleotides line up with TRBD1. CDR1 is SGHTA and CDR2 is FQGNSA in the germline V gene. This CDR3 has 15 amino acids. With 2 bases clipped from V and 4 bases from J, the junction kept 5 bases outside the gene matches. This chain's CDR3 is CASSLIWGQYNEQFF. For the CDR3, the DNA is TGTGCCAGCAGCTTAATTTGGGGACAGTACAATGAGCAGTTCTTC.

The chain is built from TRBV4-2 and TRBJ2-5; 11 nucleotides agree with TRBD2. Germline loops: CDR1 LGHNA, CDR2 YNFKEQ. The CDR3 has 16 amino acids. The J segment lost 1 base and the V segment lost 3 bases, leaving 4 bases of the junction unmatched. CDR3 amino acids: CASSQVAGGPQETQYF. CDR3 sequence (DNA): TGTGCCAGCAGCCAGGTAGCGGGGGGGCCCCAAGAGACCCAGTACTTC.

The J gene is TRBJ1-1, the V gene TRBV29-1; 7 nucleotides align to TRBD1. The trim removed 6 bases at V and 2 bases at J, leaving 3 bases unmatched. CDR3 length: 12 amino acids. Germline CDR1 SQVTM, CDR2 ANQGSEA. CDR3 DNA: TGCAGCGTGGACAGGTCTAACACTGAAGCTTTCTTT. Translating gives CSVDRSNTEAFF.

The chain carries TRBV6-5 and TRBJ1-3; 8 nucleotides agree with TRBD1. The CDR3 is 14 amino acids. The V gene's germline CDR1 is MNHEY and CDR2 SVGAGI. Losses at the gene ends were 7 bases for V and 0 bases for J; bases not matched to a gene: 2. DNA for the CDR3: TGTGCCAGCAAGACAGGGGTCTCTGGAAACACCATATATTTT. Translation: CASKTGVSGNTIYF.

In nucleotides, the CDR3 is TGTGCCAGTAGTCCAACAGGTAGTCTGTACGAGCAGTACTTC. It translates to CASSPTGSLYEQYF. The chain combines TRBV19 with TRBJ2-7, with D perhaps TRBD1 (5 bases). The V gene's germline CDR1 is LNHDA and CDR2 SQIVND (reference sequence). The CDR3 sequence is 14 residues long. Between the trimmed V and J ends, which lost 5 bases and 4 bases, there was a span of 15 bases. Together with reference TRBV19 and TRBJ2-7, the CDR3 gives the full variable domain: DGGITQSPKYLFRKEGQNVTLSCEQNLNHDAMYWYRQDPGQGLRLIYYSQIVNDFQKGDIAEGYSVSREKKESFPLTVTSAQKNPTAFYLCASSPTGSLYEQYFGPGTRLTVT.

The CDR3 sequence is CASTLRGGQGYEQYF. The CDR3 DNA is TGTGCCAGCACTCTCCGGGGGGGACAGGGCTACGAGCAGTACTTC. J is TRBJ2-7 and V is TRBV11-2; possibly TRBD1 for D (9 bases). V lost 7 bases to trimming and J lost 3 bases, with 19 bases between them. The germline CDR1 and CDR2 sequences are SGHAT and FQNNGV. This CDR3 is 15 amino acids long.

Only a few counts were recorded for this clone. The chain combines TRBV28 with TRBJ1-4; 12 bases agree with TRBD1. With V trimmed by 6 bases and J by 1 base, 6 bases remained unmatched. CDR3 size: 17 residues. In germline, CDR1 is MDHEN, CDR2 SYDVKM. The CDR3 DNA reads as TGTGCCAGCAGCGGGACAGGGGGCCTCCTAACTAATGAAAAACTGTTTTTT. Translated: CASSGTGGLLTNEKLFF.

This chain connects TRBV5-1 to TRBJ2-7; 13 bases match TRBD2. Losses at the gene ends were 4 bases for V and 10 bases for J; bases not matched to a gene: 8. There are 14 residues in the CDR3. Germline assignment: CDR1 SGHRS and CDR2 YFSETQ. As DNA, the CDR3 is TGCGCCAGCAGCGAGCCGGGACTAGCGGGACTTCAGTACTTC. As protein: CASSEPGLAGLQYF.

The chain has TRBV7-3 and TRBJ1-1, with a weak D call TRBD1 (5 bases). The CDR3 is 13 amino acids. CDR1 and CDR2 from the germline V gene are SGHTA and FQGTGA. V was shortened by 2 bases and J by 5 bases, with 9 bases between the two germline ends. The chain's CDR3 is CASSLGATTEAFF. The CDR3, as DNA: TGTGCCAGCAGCTTAGGGGCTACGACTGAAGCTTTCTTT.

The rearrangement links TRBV25-1 to TRBJ2-5; D may be TRBD2 (6 bases). The CDR3 sequence is 15 residues long. Germline V gene sequence: CDR1 MGHDK, CDR2 SYGVNS. V lost 6 bases, J lost 5 bases, and 19 bases lay in between. CDR3 DNA sequence: TGTGCCAGCAGGCCCCCGGGCACCGGAGGGGAGACCCAGTACTTC. Residues: CASRPPGTGGETQYF.